This T cell receptor beta chain originates from a study of blood T cells in healthy people across ages. Together with a sample-barcoded 5' primer, a J-beta primer mix was included in a second PCR lasting roughly 6 to 12 cycles. Each cDNA molecule received a tag from a template-switch adaptor that had 12 random nucleotides. A single record per CDR3 protein comes from TCRdb applying MiXCR to the 5' RACE reads. The repertoire holds 600,000 or so distinct CDR3 sequences, with around 50% as singletons. Sequenced material: blood. The receptor was isolated from a man at least 80 years old in good health.

The CDR3 loop is CASSSPGQAKNTEAFF. CDR3 DNA sequence: TGTGCCAGCAGCTCTCCGGGACAGGCAAAAAACACTGAAGCTTTCTTT. The chain is built from TRBV7-2 and TRBJ1-1, with 8 bases lining up with TRBD1. After removal of 4 bases from V and 2 bases from J, the junction contained 9 bases not matched to a gene. In germline, CDR1 is SGHTA, CDR2 FQGNSA. The CDR3 consists of 16 residues.